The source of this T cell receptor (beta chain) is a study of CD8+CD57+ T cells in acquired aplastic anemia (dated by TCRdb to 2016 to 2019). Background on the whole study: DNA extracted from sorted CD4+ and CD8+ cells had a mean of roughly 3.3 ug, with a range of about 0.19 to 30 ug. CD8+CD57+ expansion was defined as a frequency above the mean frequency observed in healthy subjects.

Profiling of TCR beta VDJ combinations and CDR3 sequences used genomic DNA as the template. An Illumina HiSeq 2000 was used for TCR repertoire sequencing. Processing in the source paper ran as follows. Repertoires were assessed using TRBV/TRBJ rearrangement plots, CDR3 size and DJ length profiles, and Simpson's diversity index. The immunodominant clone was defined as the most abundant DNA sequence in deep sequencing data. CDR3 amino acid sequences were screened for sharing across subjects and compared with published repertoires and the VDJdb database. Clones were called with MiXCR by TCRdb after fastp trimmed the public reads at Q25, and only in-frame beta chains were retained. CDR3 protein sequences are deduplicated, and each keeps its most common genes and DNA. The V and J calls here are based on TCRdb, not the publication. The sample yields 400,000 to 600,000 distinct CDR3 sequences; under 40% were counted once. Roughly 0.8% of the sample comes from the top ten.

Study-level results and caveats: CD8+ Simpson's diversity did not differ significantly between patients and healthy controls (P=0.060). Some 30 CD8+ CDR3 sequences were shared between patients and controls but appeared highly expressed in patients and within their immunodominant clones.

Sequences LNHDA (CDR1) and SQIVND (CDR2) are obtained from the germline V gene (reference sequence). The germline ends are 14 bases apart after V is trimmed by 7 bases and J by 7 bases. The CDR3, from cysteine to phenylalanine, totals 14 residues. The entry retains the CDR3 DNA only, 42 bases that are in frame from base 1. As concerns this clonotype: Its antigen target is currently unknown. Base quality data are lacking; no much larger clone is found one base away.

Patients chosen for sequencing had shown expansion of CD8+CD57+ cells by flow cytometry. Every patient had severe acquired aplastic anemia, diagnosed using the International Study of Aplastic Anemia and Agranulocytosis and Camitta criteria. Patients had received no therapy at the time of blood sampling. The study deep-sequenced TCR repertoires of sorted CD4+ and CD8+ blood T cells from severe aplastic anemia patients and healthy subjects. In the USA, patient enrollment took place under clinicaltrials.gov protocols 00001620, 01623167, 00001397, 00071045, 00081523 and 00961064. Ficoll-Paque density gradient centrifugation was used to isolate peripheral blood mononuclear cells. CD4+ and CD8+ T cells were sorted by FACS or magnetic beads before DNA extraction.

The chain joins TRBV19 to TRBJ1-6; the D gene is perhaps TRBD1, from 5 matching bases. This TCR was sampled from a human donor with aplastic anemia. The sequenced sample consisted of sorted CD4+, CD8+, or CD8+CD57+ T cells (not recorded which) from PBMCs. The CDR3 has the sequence CASTRGNQNSPLHF. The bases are TGTGCCAGTACTCGGGGGAACCAGAATTCACCCCTCCACTTT.